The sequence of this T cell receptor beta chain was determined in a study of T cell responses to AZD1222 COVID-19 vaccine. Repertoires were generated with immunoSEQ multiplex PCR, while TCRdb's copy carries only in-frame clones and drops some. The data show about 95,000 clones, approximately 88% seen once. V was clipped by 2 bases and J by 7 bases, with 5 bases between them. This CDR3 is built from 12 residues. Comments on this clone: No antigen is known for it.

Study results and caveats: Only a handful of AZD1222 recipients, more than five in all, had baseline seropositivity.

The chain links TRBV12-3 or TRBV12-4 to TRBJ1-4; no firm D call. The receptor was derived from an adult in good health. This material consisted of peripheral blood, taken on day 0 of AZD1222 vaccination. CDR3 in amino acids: CASSLRGEKLFF. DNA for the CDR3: TGTGCCAGCAGTTTAAGAGGTGAAAAACTGTTTTTT.